This T cell receptor (beta chain) was profiled in a study of cytomegalovirus exposure and HLA in healthy donors. Study findings and constraints: A later analysis by the authors found several of the most significant clusters apparently linked to common viral pathogens. The study designated roughly 160 TCR beta chains cytomegalovirus-associated. Trimming of TCR beta V- and J-genes showed a link, identified in a later analysis, to a missense DCLRE1C variant.

The V gene's germline CDR1 is SGHRS and CDR2 YFSETQ. With V trimmed by 0 bases and J by 2 bases, 2 bases remained unmatched. This CDR3 has 14 amino acids. The primer mix had 60 Vbeta and 13 Jbeta primers. Profiled with immunoSEQ multiplex PCR; TCRdb holds only in-frame clones, not every one. The sample shows about 130,000 clones, around 70% of them seen only once. Each of the donors was a healthy bone marrow donor. As for this clone: As yet, its antigen is unknown.

V and J are TRBV5-1 and TRBJ2-7, with 7 bases that match TRBD2. Source material: PBMCs. This receptor was identified in a man aged 30-40 years in good health and CMV-seronegative. CDR3: CASSLGAGAYEQYF. The CDR3 region has the DNA TGCGCCAGCAGCTTGGGCGCGGGGGCCTACGAGCAGTACTTC.